These T cell receptor beta chains were read from a single sample in a study of blood T cell repertoires in COVID-19. The assay was immunoSEQ multiplex PCR, and TCRdb's table has in-frame clones only and misses some. This table holds about 180,000 clones, 88% found once. The sample taken for sequencing was peripheral blood. The receptors were gathered from a woman aged 30 to 39 with acute or convalescent COVID-19. CDR3s include the opening cysteine and the closing phenylalanine or tryptophan. D genes are given only for firm matches. Not every row has a clone size; where given, it reads once, few, many or a size class.

TRBV28	NA	TRBJ1-5	TRBD1	CASSSDRDGGQPQHF	TGTGCCAGCAGTTCCGACAGGGACGGAGGTCAGCCCCAGCATTTT
TRBV10-3	NA	TRBJ1-3	TRBD1	CAIRGQPPSGNTIYF	TGTGCCATCAGGGGACAGCCTCCCTCTGGAAACACCATATATTTT
TRBV6-5	NA	TRBJ1-5	NA	CASSFGGRNQPQHF	TGTGCCAGCAGTTTCGGAGGGCGGAATCAGCCCCAGCATTTT
TRBV7-6	NA	TRBJ1-1	TRBD1	CASSLTGGTEAFF	TGTGCCAGCAGCTTAACAGGGGGAACTGAAGCTTTCTTT
TRBV6-5	NA	TRBJ2-7	TRBD2	CASRLAGGPHEQYF	TGTGCCAGCAGGTTAGCGGGAGGGCCCCACGAGCAGTACTTC
TRBV11-3	NA	TRBJ2-3	NA	CASSSGRDTQYF	TGTGCCAGCAGCTCGGGGAGGGATACGCAGTATTTT
TRBV7-8	once	TRBJ1-5	NA	CASSSSLNAGAQPQHF	TGTGCCAGCAGCTCTTCGCTTAATGCAGGGGCCCAGCCCCAGCATTTT
TRBV5-1	NA	TRBJ1-4	NA	CASSREATNEKLFF	TGCGCCAGCAGCCGGGAGGCAACTAATGAAAAACTGTTTTTT
TRBV2	once	TRBJ1-2	NA	CASSEGHRVGYGYTF	TGTGCCAGCAGTGAGGGCCACAGGGTAGGATATGGCTACACCTTC
TRBV7-9	NA	TRBJ1-2	TRBD1	CASSLMGQGWGYTF	TGTGCCAGCAGCTTAATGGGACAGGGTTGGGGCTACACCTTC
TRBV7-2	NA	TRBJ2-7	TRBD1	CASSLGTGLEQYF	TGTGCCAGCAGCTTGGGGACAGGACTCGAGCAGTACTTC
TRBV5-1	NA	TRBJ2-5	TRBD2	CASSTGTSGRETQYF	TGCGCCAGCAGCACCGGGACTAGCGGGCGGGAGACCCAGTACTTC
TRBV5-8	NA	TRBJ2-1	NA	CASSLSGNSYNEQFF	TGTGCCAGCAGCTTGAGCGGCAACTCCTACAATGAGCAGTTCTTC
TRBV28	NA	TRBJ1-1	NA	CASRTNRASKAFF	TGTGCCAGCAGAACTAACAGGGCCTCCAAGGCTTTCTTT
TRBV2	NA	TRBJ2-3	TRBD1	CASSIDRGQGDTQYF	TGTGCCAGCAGTATCGACAGGGGACAGGGAGATACGCAGTATTTT
TRBV5-6	NA	TRBJ2-7	NA	CASSSSFYEQYF	TGTGCCAGCAGCTCGTCTTTCTACGAGCAGTACTTC
TRBV6-5	NA	TRBJ1-2	NA	CASSYSGDGYTF	TGTGCCAGCAGTTACTCAGGGGATGGCTACACCTTC
TRBV10-2	NA	TRBJ2-7	TRBD2	CASTGTSGGYEQYF	TGCGCCAGCACCGGGACTAGCGGTGGCTACGAGCAGTACTTC
TRBV2	NA	TRBJ2-5	TRBD2	CASSGLAGIETQYF	TGTGCCAGTTCGGGACTAGCGGGAATAGAGACCCAGTACTTC
TRBV28	NA	TRBJ1-1	TRBD1	CASSFQTGAITEAFF	TGTGCCAGCAGTTTCCAGACAGGGGCAATCACTGAAGCTTTCTTT
TRBV9	NA	TRBJ2-7	TRBD2	CASSPSGWGREQYF	TGTGCCAGCAGCCCTAGCGGGTGGGGTCGCGAGCAGTACTTC
TRBV4-2	NA	TRBJ2-7	TRBD1	CASSPQRTGTYEQYF	TGTGCCAGCAGCCCCCAGCGGACAGGGACCTACGAGCAGTACTTC
TRBV23-1	NA	TRBJ1-3	NA	CASSQSFMRVSTIYF	TGCGCCAGCAGTCAATCATTTATGAGGGTAAGCACCATATATTTT
TRBV28	NA	TRBJ1-3	NA	CASSTSRRGGSGNTIYF	TGTGCCAGCAGTACGTCCAGGCGAGGGGGCTCTGGAAACACCATATATTTT
TRBV25-1	NA	TRBJ2-7	TRBD2	CASSESGTRYEQYF	TGTGCCAGCAGTGAATCCGGGACTAGGTACGAGCAGTACTTC
TRBV29-1	NA	TRBJ2-7	TRBD2	CSVVPVAGALMGGKEQYF	TGCAGCGTTGTACCCGTAGCGGGAGCCTTGATGGGAGGGAAAGAGCAGTACTTC
TRBV28	NA	TRBJ2-2	TRBD1	CASLRSGTGVFTGELFF	TGTGCCAGCCTTCGATCCGGGACAGGGGTTTTTACCGGGGAGCTGTTTTTT
TRBV18	NA	TRBJ1-2	NA	CASSPSTDSYGYTF	TGTGCCAGCTCACCCTCGACCGACAGCTATGGCTACACCTTC
TRBV29-1	few	TRBJ2-1	TRBD2	CSVEGGHGVGRDEQFF	TGCAGCGTTGAAGGTGGGCATGGGGTCGGGAGGGATGAGCAGTTCTTC
TRBV6-5	NA	TRBJ2-3	NA	CASVWLGHGTDTQYF	TGTGCCAGCGTTTGGCTAGGTCATGGCACAGATACGCAGTATTTT
TRBV4-2	once	TRBJ1-1	NA	CASSLTLGGSLNTEAFF	TGTGCCAGCAGCCTTACTCTCGGGGGGTCCTTGAACACTGAAGCTTTCTTT
TRBV5-8	NA	TRBJ2-7	NA	CASSRVTVYEQYF	TGTGCCAGCAGCCGAGTGACTGTGTACGAGCAGTACTTC
TRBV6-1	NA	TRBJ2-1	NA	CASSGTRDLPISSYNEQFF	TGTGCCAGCAGTGGGACCCGGGACTTACCGATTAGCTCCTACAATGAGCAGTTCTTC
TRBV10-3	once	TRBJ2-1	TRBD2	CAISMSGTQQGYNEQFF	TGTGCCATCAGTATGAGCGGGACTCAGCAGGGATACAATGAGCAGTTCTTC
TRBV7-9	NA	TRBJ1-6	TRBD1	CASSWTGYNSPLHF	TGTGCCAGCAGCTGGACAGGCTATAATTCACCCCTCCACTTT
TRBV6-8	NA	TRBJ2-1	TRBD2	CASSPTSGPYNEQFF	TGTGCCAGCAGTCCCACTAGCGGGCCATACAATGAGCAGTTCTTC
TRBV12-5	NA	TRBJ1-5	NA	CASAPGQNSNQPQHF	TGTGCTAGTGCCCCCGGACAGAATAGCAATCAGCCCCAGCATTTT
TRBV10-3	NA	TRBJ2-7	NA	CAISPGYEQYF	TGTGCCATCAGTCCAGGCTACGAGCAGTACTTC
TRBV7-9	NA	TRBJ2-1	NA	CASSLRGSRGYNEQFF	TGTGCCAGCAGCTTAAGGGGTTCTAGAGGATACAATGAGCAGTTCTTC